This T cell receptor (beta chain) was recovered during a study of cytomegalovirus exposure and HLA in healthy donors. Using immunoSEQ multiplex PCR, the repertoire was profiled, and TCRdb retains in-frame clones only, with some absent. The table lists 350,000 or so clones, about nine tenths of them singletons, with around 0.84% in the top ten. Study-level results: The authors listed 150 to 200 TCR beta chains as cytomegalovirus-associated. That first-cohort TCR clusters tended to co-occur in the roughly 110 validation repertoires was found in a later analysis. The classifier reportedly diagnosed cytomegalovirus status with high sensitivity and specificity.

On this clone itself: Its antigen is not known.

The germline gives CDR1 SGHVS, CDR2 FQNEAQ. With 5 bases removed from V and 6 bases from J, the gap between germline ends came to 14 bases. The CDR3 has 14 residues. Separate from the 666-subject first cohort was the approximately 110-subject validation cohort, to which the donors belonged. This TCR was recovered from a woman aged 18-30 years in good health and CMV-seronegative. The chain combines TRBV7-8 with TRBJ2-1; a weak D match, TRBD2 (6 bases). Sequenced input: PBMCs. CDR3 loop: CASSPSAGGNEQFF. CDR3 sequence (DNA): TGTGCCAGCAGCCCCAGTGCCGGGGGCAATGAGCAGTTCTTC.